One sample yielded the 8 T cell receptor beta chains listed below, sequenced in a study of blood T cell repertoires in COVID-19. Method: immunoSEQ multiplex PCR; TCRdb's copy keeps in-frame clones and lacks some. This table has about 140,000 clones, roughly 85% appearing once. Material for sequencing was PBMCs or T cells enriched from blood (not recorded which). These receptors all stem from a woman aged 45-59 years who had recovered from COVID-19.

The chain employs TRBV6-5 and TRBJ2-1; TRBD1 matches at 7 bases. Germline V gene data show CDR1 as MNHEY and CDR2 as SVGAGI. The CDR3 is made up of 15 amino acids. The V segment lost 9 bases and the J segment 5 bases; nucleotides outside the gene matches: 13. The CDR3 DNA sequence: TGTGCCAGTCTAGTGACAGGGCGACTCCACAATGAGCAGTTCTTC. It yields the protein CASLVTGRLHNEQFF.

The chain recombines TRBV9 with TRBJ2-4, with 11 bases aligning to TRBD2. Germline CDR1 reads SGDLS; CDR2 reads YYNGEE. The CDR3 totals 14 residues. V lost 4 bases, J lost 8 bases, and 5 bases stayed unmatched. Written as DNA, the CDR3 is TGTGCCAGCAGCACGACTAGCGGGAAGGACATTCAGTACTTC. This gives the protein CASSTTSGKDIQYF.

V is TRBV7-9 and J is TRBJ1-6; D call uncertain. Trimming left V 5 bases short and J 7 bases short, with 9 bases between. The V gene's germline CDR1 is SEHNR and CDR2 FQNEAQ (reference sequence). CDR3 length: 13 residues. CDR3 loop: CASSPNNNSPLHF. In DNA, the CDR3 is TGTGCCAGCAGCCCAAACAACAATTCACCCCTCCACTTT.

This clone appeared a single time. V and J are TRBV11-2 and TRBJ2-7; no clear D. CDR1 is SGHAT and CDR2 is FQNNGV in the germline V gene. Trimming stripped 2 bases from V and 6 bases from J, with 11 bases between. CDR3 length equals 13 residues. CDR3 sequence: CASSLNSPSEQYF. For the CDR3, the DNA is TGTGCCAGCAGCTTAAACTCCCCTTCCGAGCAGTACTTC.

This clone was seen more than once but under ten times. The chain combines TRBV7-9 with TRBJ2-3; 12 bases map to TRBD2. V lost 4 bases and J lost 0; bases outside the gene matches: 11. The CDR3 consists of 19 residues. Germline loops: CDR1 SEHNR, CDR2 FQNEAQ (reference sequence). CDR3 DNA sequence: TGTGCCAGCAGCTCCCTCTTCCCTAGCGGGAGGGCTAGCACAGATACGCAGTATTTT. This codes for CASSSLFPSGRASTDTQYF. Using reference TRBV7-9 and TRBJ2-3 for the parts outside the CDR3, the full variable domain is DTGVSQNPRHKITKRGQNVTFRCDPISEHNRLYWYRQTLGQGPEFLTYFQNEAQLEKSRLLSDRFSAERPKGSFSTLEIQRTEQGDSAMYLCASSSLFPSGRASTDTQYFGPGTRLTVL.

The chain carries TRBV28 and TRBJ1-5; D possibly corresponds to TRBD1 (5 bases). CDR1 is MDHEN and CDR2 is SYDVKM in the germline V gene. The CDR3 is 18 amino acids. V shed 2 bases and J shed 1 base, with 18 bases lying between them. CDR3 residues: CASSLSRGARYSNQPQHF. CDR3 in DNA: TGTGCCAGCAGTTTAAGTAGGGGCGCCCGGTACAGCAATCAGCCCCAGCATTTT.

Regarding this clone: Other DNA sequences from this sample encode an identical CDR3 as well. The chain has TRBV6-1 and TRBJ1-5; no clear D gene. Trimming stripped 1 base from V and 4 bases from J, with 8 bases between. Germline values: CDR1 MNHNS, CDR2 SASEGT. The CDR3 totals 14 residues. The CDR3 bases are TGTGCCAGCAGTGAAGGAGGAGGGAATCAGCCCCAGCATTTT. Residues: CASSEGGGNQPQHF.

The chain employs TRBV29-1 and TRBJ2-7; D uncertain. Germline CDR1 reads SQVTM; CDR2 reads ANQGSEA. The CDR3 has 14 residues. Trimming left V 7 bases short and J 0 bases short, with 16 bases between. The CDR3 DNA reads as TGCAGCGAGATCAAGGTGGCTAGCTCCTACGAGCAGTACTTC. This codes for CSEIKVASSYEQYF.